Listed below are T cell receptor beta chains from one sample, sequenced in a study of cytomegalovirus exposure and HLA in healthy donors. The table came from immunoSEQ multiplex PCR; TCRdb's copy has only in-frame clones and leaves some out. The sample lists about 360,000 clones, 80% to 90% occurring once. The sample taken for sequencing was PBMCs. These receptors originate from a woman aged 18-35 years in good health and CMV-seronegative. CDR3s leave out the opening cysteine and the closing phenylalanine or tryptophan. The order of the fields is J gene, clone size, V gene, CDR3 length, D gene, CDR3 protein. D genes are given only for firm matches. Not every row has a clone size; where given, it reads once, few, many or a size class.

TRBJ2-1,.,TRBV27,14,TRBD1,ASSGTGTGGKNEQF
TRBJ1-6,once,TRBV6-4,12,TRBD1,ASSEGQASSPLH
TRBJ2-2,.,TRBV5-1,13,.,ASSLVVANTGELF
TRBJ2-1,.,TRBV29-1,11,TRBD2,SAGLAGPNEQF
TRBJ2-6,.,TRBV15,15,.,ATSRRAQSSGANVLT
TRBJ2-5,.,TRBV28,13,.,ASNSLDAGAETQY
TRBJ2-3,.,TRBV30,11,TRBD2,AYSGRATDTQY
TRBJ2-2,.,TRBV6-1,12,.,ASRTLSFTGELF
TRBJ1-1,.,TRBV7-9,12,TRBD1,ASSTRQGNTEAF
TRBJ2-1,.,TRBV7-3,11,.,ASSLTWEYEQF
TRBJ2-1,.,TRBV2,13,.,ASSVWLAGYNEQF
TRBJ2-3,.,TRBV5-1,12,.,ASSLRLTTDTQY
TRBJ2-5,.,TRBV6-6,11,TRBD1,ASMTGGGETQY
TRBJ1-3,few,TRBV6-1,14,.,ASSEASGGGGNTIY
TRBJ2-7,.,TRBV7-6,9,.,ASSLSGEQY
TRBJ2-5,.,TRBV5-1,13,TRBD1,ASSRRTGGQETQY
TRBJ2-2,.,TRBV5-1,14,TRBD2,ASSLSGSTNTGELF
TRBJ2-7,.,TRBV7-2,13,.,ASSFLRLVPYEQY
TRBJ2-1,.,TRBV7-9,10,.,ASSHRYNEQF
TRBJ2-3,.,TRBV7-3,16,TRBD2,ASSLTISGGPSTDTQY
TRBJ1-2,.,TRBV6-5,12,.,ASRAGGEAYGYT
TRBJ1-5,.,TRBV5-4,10,.,ASSLPDQPQH
TRBJ2-3,.,TRBV27,17,.,ASSPLDWRGEWGTDTQY
TRBJ2-7,.,TRBV27,13,.,ASSFGGKGSYEQY
TRBJ2-3,.,TRBV5-1,12,.,ASKEQGSTDTQY
TRBJ2-7,.,TRBV15,11,.,ATSRPGDPEQY
TRBJ2-5,.,TRBV5-1,16,TRBD2,ASSLGAMIAGAGETQY
TRBJ1-4,many,TRBV19,15,.,ASSIQGLGPDNEKLF
TRBJ2-1,.,TRBV27,16,TRBD2,ASSFLGSGLAGGREQF
TRBJ2-3,.,TRBV6-1,13,.,ASSESQGSTDTQY
TRBJ1-4,.,TRBV5-4,12,.,ASSLVGPNEKLF
TRBJ2-1,.,TRBV29-1,10,TRBD1,SVDRGRHEQF
TRBJ1-2,.,TRBV9,12,.,ASSVGRTEDGYT
TRBJ2-3,once,TRBV5-1,13,TRBD2,ASSFREGYTDTQY
TRBJ2-5,once,TRBV5-1,12,TRBD1,ASSSPGQEKAQY
TRBJ2-7,.,TRBV9,12,TRBD1,ASSPQGDYYEQY
TRBJ1-1,.,TRBV29-1,12,.,SVGGRSTLTEAF
TRBJ2-2,.,TRBV9,16,TRBD1,ASSVARDRAGNTGELF
TRBJ2-3,.,TRBV13,10,.,ASSSDTDTQY
TRBJ2-1,.,TRBV6-4,14,.,ASSDSSRGTYNEQF
TRBJ2-2,.,TRBV30,12,.,AWSKGFGAGELF
TRBJ2-1,.,TRBV5-1,13,.,ASSLPGVEGNEQF